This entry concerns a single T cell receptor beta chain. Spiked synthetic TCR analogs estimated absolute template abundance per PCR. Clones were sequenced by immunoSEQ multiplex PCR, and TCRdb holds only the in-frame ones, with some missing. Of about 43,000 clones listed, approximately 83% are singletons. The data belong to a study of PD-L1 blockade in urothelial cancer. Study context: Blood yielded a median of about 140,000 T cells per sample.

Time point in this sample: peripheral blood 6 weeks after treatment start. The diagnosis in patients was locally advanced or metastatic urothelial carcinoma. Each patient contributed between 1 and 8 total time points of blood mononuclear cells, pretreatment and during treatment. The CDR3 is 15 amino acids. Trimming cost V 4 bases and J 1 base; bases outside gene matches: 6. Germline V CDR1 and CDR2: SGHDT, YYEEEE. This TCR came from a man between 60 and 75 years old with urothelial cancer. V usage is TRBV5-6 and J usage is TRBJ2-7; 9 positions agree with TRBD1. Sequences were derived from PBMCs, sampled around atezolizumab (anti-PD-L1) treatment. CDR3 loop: CASSRGTGLSYEQYF. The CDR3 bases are TGTGCCAGCAGCCGCGGGACAGGGCTGTCCTACGAGCAGTACTTC.